This T cell receptor beta chain was retrieved from a study of blood T cell repertoires in COVID-19 (dated by TCRdb to between 2020 and 2021). Regarding the research as a whole: The collaborator samples originated in the United States, Italy and Spain and spanned the acute and convalescent phases of COVID-19. The material from the prospective study consisted of cDNA or gDNA derived from T cells, B-cell-depleted T cells, or PBMCs. Deeply sampled blood TCRbeta repertoires from subjects exposed to, actively infected with, or recovered from COVID-19 were included in the dataset. The repertoires were made available in a free public database intended to serve as a resource for research on the immune response to SARS-CoV-2. Samples were obtained from the ongoing ImmuneRACE study (first 160 participants) and from 1,254 subjects provided by 6 global collaborators. A de-identified subject ID, COVID-19 status, age in years and sex were almost always included in the sample metadata. Where available, HLA class I and class II types were taken from metadata supplied by the sample provider and were not determined by assay-based typing.

Broader findings and caveats from the paper: Clinical and demographic metadata were provided uncurated, with the amount varying by source and participant.

Looking up the germline V gene yields CDR1 SGHRS and CDR2 YFSETQ. The CDR3 contains 13 residues, cysteine and phenylalanine counted. Only CDR3 DNA remains: 39 bases, in frame from the first base. Trimming costs V 2 bases and J 3 bases, and their ends lie 8 bases apart. The immunoSEQ Assay, a bias-controlled multiplex PCR, was used to amplify TCRbeta CDR3 regions from genomic DNA. In the paper's pipeline: The number of nucleated cells in each sample was estimated by amplification of reference gene primers within the assay. Sequence reads were collapsed and filtered to measure the absolute abundance of every unique TCRbeta CDR3 rearrangement. For each sample, productive Simpson clonality was calculated by taking the square root of Simpson's diversity index across productive rearrangements. TCRdb limited this immuneACCESS table to in-frame rearrangements with V and J called. A share of clones is missing; checked studies link under half to unresolved V genes, and the rest is unexplained. That table furnishes V, J and clone size, whereas the DNA furnished D and trimming. In all, the sample holds fewer than 400,000 clones, and 88% of those were seen once. Around 4.6% of the sample goes to the ten largest clones.

Enrolling through a virtual design, the prospective study's participants ranged in age from roughly 18 to 89 years and lived across 24 United States geographic areas. To assign participants to cohorts, the prospective study relied on clinical history that participants themselves reported in a screening survey and a study questionnaire. ImmuneRACE Cohort 3 recovered participants were defined by two consecutive negative NP/OP PCR tests, healthcare professional clearance, or symptom resolution. In the prospective study, mobile phlebotomists collected whole blood, serum and a nasopharyngeal or oropharyngeal swab from each participant. Participants in the prospective study had the option to provide additional blood draws and questionnaires over a roughly two-month period. Prospective study blood samples were shipped either frozen or at room temperature before DNA extraction. On this clone: The antigen it binds to is not known. No much larger clone is present one base from it, and per-base qualities are unavailable.

The TCR was taken from a man aged 25 to 40 who had recovered from COVID-19. The sequencing input was PBMCs or T cells enriched from blood (not recorded which). The chain uses TRBV5-1 and TRBJ1-2; the D gene identity is not certain. The CDR3 has the sequence CASSFDTDYGYTF. The nucleotide sequence reads TGCGCCAGCAGCTTCGACACCGACTATGGCTACACCTTC. The CDR3, completed at both ends by the reference TRBV5-1 and TRBJ1-2 genes, gives the full variable domain KAGVTQTPRYLIKTRGQQVTLSCSPISGHRSVSWYQQTPGQGLQFLFEYFSETQRNKGNFPGRFSGRQFSNSRSEMNVSTLELGDSALYLCASSFDTDYGYTFGSGTRLTVV.